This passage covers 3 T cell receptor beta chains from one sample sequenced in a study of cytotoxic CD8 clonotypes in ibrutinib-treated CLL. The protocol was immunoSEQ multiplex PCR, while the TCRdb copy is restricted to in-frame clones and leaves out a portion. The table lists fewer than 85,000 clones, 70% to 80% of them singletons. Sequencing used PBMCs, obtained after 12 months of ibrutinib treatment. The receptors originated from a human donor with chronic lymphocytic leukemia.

In DNA, the CDR3 is TGTGCCAGCAGTTACTCGGGCGGGGGGCCAAACACTGAAGCTTTCTTT. It is translated as CASSYSGGGPNTEAFF. The V and J genes are TRBV6-5 and TRBJ1-1, with D tentatively TRBD1 (6 bases). The germline V gene encodes CDR1 MNHEY and CDR2 SVGAGI. The length of the CDR3 is 16 residues. The V and J ends lost 0 bases and 2 bases respectively, with 13 bases between them.

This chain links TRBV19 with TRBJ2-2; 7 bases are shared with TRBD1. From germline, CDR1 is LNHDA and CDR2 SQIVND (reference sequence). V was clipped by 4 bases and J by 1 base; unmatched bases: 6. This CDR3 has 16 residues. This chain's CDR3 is CASSTDRVRNTGELFF. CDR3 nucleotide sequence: TGTGCCAGTAGTACTGACAGGGTAAGGAACACCGGGGAGCTGTTTTTT. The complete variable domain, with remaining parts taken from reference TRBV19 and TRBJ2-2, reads DGGITQSPKYLFRKEGQNVTLSCEQNLNHDAMYWYRQDPGQGLRLIYYSQIVNDFQKGDIAEGYSVSREKKESFPLTVTSAQKNPTAFYLCASSTDRVRNTGELFFGEGSRLTVL.

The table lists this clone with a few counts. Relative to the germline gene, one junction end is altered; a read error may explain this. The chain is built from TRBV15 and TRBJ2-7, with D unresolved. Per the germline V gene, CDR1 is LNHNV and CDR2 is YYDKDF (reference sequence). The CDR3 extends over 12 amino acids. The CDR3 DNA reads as TGTGCCACCAGCACCGTACTGGGAACCCTCCACTTC. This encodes CATSTVLGTLHF.